These T cell receptor beta chains were read from a single sample in a study of cytomegalovirus exposure and HLA in healthy donors. TCRdb's table, derived via immunoSEQ multiplex PCR, lists solely in-frame clones and lacks some. The top ten hold 1.3% of the sample, which has roughly 100,000 clones, 60% to 85% seen once. Input material: PBMCs. These receptors came from a man in his forties in good health and CMV-seronegative. Each CDR3 is given with its conserved first and last residue. D genes are given only for firm matches. Where a row states a size, it is once, few, many or the class of an expanded clone; other rows omit it.

j_gene: TRBJ1-6
abundance: -
d_gene: -
v_gene: TRBV7-8
CDR3nt: TGTGCCAGCAGCTTAGACAGCTCCTATAATTCACCCCTCCACTTT
CDR3aa: CASSLDSSYNSPLHF

j_gene: TRBJ1-1
abundance: -
d_gene: TRBD1
v_gene: TRBV4-3
CDR3nt: TGCGCCAGCAGCCAAGTGACGGTTGGGACAGTCTTGAACACTGAAGCTTTCTTT
CDR3aa: CASSQVTVGTVLNTEAFF

j_gene: TRBJ2-6
abundance: few
d_gene: -
v_gene: TRBV5-6
CDR3nt: TGTGCCAGCAGCTTGTGGACAGAGCCCCTGTCTGGGGCCAACGTCCTGACTTTC
CDR3aa: CASSLWTEPLSGANVLTF

j_gene: TRBJ1-1
abundance: -
d_gene: -
v_gene: TRBV20-1
CDR3nt: TGCAGTGCTACGGACACTGAAGCTTTCTTT
CDR3aa: CSATDTEAFF

j_gene: TRBJ1-5
abundance: -
d_gene: TRBD1
v_gene: TRBV11-3
CDR3nt: TGTGCCAGCAGCTTAACGACAGGGGCAGGTCAAGCCCAGCATTTT
CDR3aa: CASSLTTGAGQAQHF

j_gene: TRBJ2-3
abundance: -
d_gene: -
v_gene: TRBV5-4
CDR3nt: TGTGCCAGCAGAAAGGGGGGGGATACGCAGTATTTT
CDR3aa: CASRKGGDTQYF

j_gene: TRBJ1-4
abundance: -
d_gene: -
v_gene: TRBV19
CDR3nt: TGTGCCACTCAGGCCGCGGCGCGGGCTAATGAAAAACTGTTTTTT
CDR3aa: CATQAAARANEKLFF

j_gene: TRBJ2-7
abundance: -
d_gene: -
v_gene: TRBV6-5
CDR3nt: TGTGCCAGCAGTTACGGCAGGGGCCCCTACGAGCAGTACTTC
CDR3aa: CASSYGRGPYEQYF

j_gene: TRBJ2-7
abundance: -
d_gene: -
v_gene: TRBV4-1
CDR3nt: TGCGCCAGCAGCCAAGGGGGCTGGGACTCAGCTTACGAGCAGTACTTC
CDR3aa: CASSQGGWDSAYEQYF

j_gene: TRBJ2-2
abundance: few
d_gene: -
v_gene: TRBV27
CDR3nt: TGTGCCAGCAGTCGGGACTTTTCGAACACCGGGGAGCTGTTTTTT
CDR3aa: CASSRDFSNTGELFF

j_gene: TRBJ2-3
abundance: -
d_gene: -
v_gene: TRBV5-1
CDR3nt: TGCGCCAGCAGCTTTGGGTGGGGGGGACAGGACTCAGATACGCAGTATTTT
CDR3aa: CASSFGWGGQDSDTQYF

j_gene: TRBJ2-2
abundance: once
d_gene: -
v_gene: TRBV18
CDR3nt: TGTGCCAGCTCAATAAAAGTCGTCGGGGAGCGAAACACCGGGGAGCTGTTTTTT
CDR3aa: CASSIKVVGERNTGELFF

j_gene: TRBJ1-5
abundance: -
d_gene: -
v_gene: TRBV15
CDR3nt: TGTGCCACCAGCAGAGATCGGGCAGGGGTACAGCCCCAGCATTTT
CDR3aa: CATSRDRAGVQPQHF

j_gene: TRBJ2-2
abundance: -
d_gene: TRBD1
v_gene: TRBV29-1
CDR3nt: TGCAGCGTACAGGGGACCACCGGGGAGCTGTTTTTT
CDR3aa: CSVQGTTGELFF

j_gene: TRBJ1-4
abundance: few
d_gene: -
v_gene: TRBV5-1
CDR3nt: TGCGCCAGCAGCGAGGACTCCTCAAATGAAAAACTGTTTTTT
CDR3aa: CASSEDSSNEKLFF

j_gene: TRBJ1-1
abundance: -
d_gene: -
v_gene: TRBV10-3
CDR3nt: TGTGCCATCAGTGAGCCTGGGGGGGGCCACACTGAAGCTTTCTTT
CDR3aa: CAISEPGGGHTEAFF

j_gene: TRBJ1-3
abundance: -
d_gene: -
v_gene: TRBV30
CDR3nt: TGTGCCTGGAGTGTACTGGGGCAGGGAATGTTTGGAAACACCATATATTTT
CDR3aa: CAWSVLGQGMFGNTIYF

j_gene: TRBJ1-2
abundance: few
d_gene: -
v_gene: TRBV4-1
CDR3nt: TGCGCCAGCAGCCAATGGGAGGCATCCCAGAACTATGGCTACACCTTC
CDR3aa: CASSQWEASQNYGYTF

j_gene: TRBJ2-7
abundance: -
d_gene: TRBD2
v_gene: TRBV6-5
CDR3nt: TGTGCCAGCAGTTTCCCGCGGGGGGGCTCCTACGAGCAGTACTTC
CDR3aa: CASSFPRGGSYEQYF

j_gene: TRBJ2-7
abundance: -
d_gene: TRBD1
v_gene: TRBV4-3
CDR3nt: TGCGCCAGCAGCCAGGGCTGGACAGGCCCCTACGAGCAGTACTTC
CDR3aa: CASSQGWTGPYEQYF

j_gene: TRBJ2-1
abundance: -
d_gene: -
v_gene: TRBV30
CDR3nt: TGTGCCTGGAGTGTACTGCTCGCGATGGATGAGCAGTTCTTC
CDR3aa: CAWSVLLAMDEQFF

j_gene: TRBJ1-1
abundance: -
d_gene: -
v_gene: TRBV30
CDR3nt: TGTGCCTGGAGTTCACTGCGGACTGAAGCTTTCTTT
CDR3aa: CAWSSLRTEAFF

j_gene: TRBJ1-2
abundance: -
d_gene: -
v_gene: TRBV28
CDR3nt: TGTGCCAGCTTGGAGGGTGAATATGGCTACACCTTC
CDR3aa: CASLEGEYGYTF

j_gene: TRBJ2-7
abundance: -
d_gene: TRBD1
v_gene: TRBV6-6
CDR3nt: TGTGCCAGCAGTTACTCGACCGGACAGGGCCACGAGCAGTACTTC
CDR3aa: CASSYSTGQGHEQYF

j_gene: TRBJ2-2
abundance: -
d_gene: TRBD1
v_gene: TRBV11-3
CDR3nt: TGTGCCAGCAGAGGGACAGGGTTCACCGGGGAGCTGTTTTTT
CDR3aa: CASRGTGFTGELFF

j_gene: TRBJ2-7
abundance: -
d_gene: TRBD1
v_gene: TRBV28
CDR3nt: TGTGCCAGCAGTTTACAGGGGGCCTACGAGCAGTACTTC
CDR3aa: CASSLQGAYEQYF

j_gene: TRBJ2-5
abundance: -
d_gene: -
v_gene: TRBV7-2
CDR3nt: TGTGCCAGCAGCTTAGCGCGGGTAGGGAAGGGAGGAGAGACCCAGTACTTC
CDR3aa: CASSLARVGKGGETQYF

j_gene: TRBJ2-2
abundance: few
d_gene: -
v_gene: TRBV4-3
CDR3nt: TGCGCCAGCGGCCACAGAGGCAAGAACACCGGGGAGCTGTTTTTT
CDR3aa: CASGHRGKNTGELFF